This TCR beta chain was sequenced for a study of memory CD4+ T cells and cytomegalovirus serostatus. Deletions cut 5 bases from V and 7 bases from J, with 11 bases between. CDR1 is SGHTA and CDR2 is FQGNSA in the germline V gene. The length of the CDR3 is 13 residues. In regard to this clone: Antigen unknown.

The sort gate was single viable CD3+CD4+CD8-CD45RO+ cells for memory CD4+ T cells. Using immunoSEQ multiplex PCR, the repertoire was profiled, and TCRdb retains in-frame clones only, with some absent. The sample includes about 31,000 clones, approximately 72% of them seen just once. Points from the study as a whole: Each of 67 CMV-associated TCRbeta sequences occurred in one to five individuals. CMV serostatus prediction reached median AUC roughly 0.95, or 0.91 with US-trained model.

The source of this sequence is an adult in good health and CMV-seronegative. Some clones in this sample may be carry-over from other donors' samples. Material: memory CD4+ T cells from blood. The chain combines TRBV7-2 with TRBJ2-2; D gene unclear. The CDR3 bases are TGTGCCAGCAGCCCTGACAAAGGCGGGGAGCTGTTTTTT. As protein: CASSPDKGGELFF.